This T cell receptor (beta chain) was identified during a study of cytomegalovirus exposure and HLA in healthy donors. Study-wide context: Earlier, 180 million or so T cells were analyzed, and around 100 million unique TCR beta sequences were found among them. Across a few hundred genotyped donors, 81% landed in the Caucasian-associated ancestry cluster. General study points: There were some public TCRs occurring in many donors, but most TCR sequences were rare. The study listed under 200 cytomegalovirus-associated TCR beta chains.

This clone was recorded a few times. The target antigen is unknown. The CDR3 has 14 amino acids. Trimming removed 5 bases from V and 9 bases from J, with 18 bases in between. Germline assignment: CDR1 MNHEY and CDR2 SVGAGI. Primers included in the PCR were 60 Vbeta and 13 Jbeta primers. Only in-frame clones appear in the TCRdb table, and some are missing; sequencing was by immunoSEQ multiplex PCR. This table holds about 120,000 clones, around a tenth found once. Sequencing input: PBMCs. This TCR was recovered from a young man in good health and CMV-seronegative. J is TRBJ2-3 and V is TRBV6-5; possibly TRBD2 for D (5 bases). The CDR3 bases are TGTGCCAGCAGTACCCCCCGGACTGCCCCCACGCAGTATTTT. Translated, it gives CASSTPRTAPTQYF.